One TCR beta chain is described in this entry. Its binding antigen is unknown. No base quality values were provided; no much bigger clone lies one nucleotide off. The immunoSEQ Assay, a bias-controlled multiplex PCR, was used to amplify TCRbeta CDR3 regions from genomic DNA. The original pipeline was this. Nucleated cell counts per sample were estimated from amplification of reference gene primers within the assay. To quantify the absolute abundance of each unique TCRbeta CDR3 rearrangement, sequence reads were collapsed and filtered. Productive Simpson clonality was computed per sample as the square root of Simpson's diversity index over productive rearrangements. In TCRdb, the immuneACCESS table is reduced to in-frame sequences with V and J assigned. These tables do not hold every clone; where another copy was compared, an unresolved V gene accounts for under half, and the others remain unexplained. That table is the source of V, J and clone size, and D and trimming were worked out from the DNA. A total of some 220,000 clones appear in this sample, approximately 86% of them only once. Around 6.5% of the sample comes from the top ten.

The source of the sample is a study of blood T cell repertoires in COVID-19 (dated by TCRdb to 2018 to 2020). Context from the whole study: Samples covering the acute and convalescent phases of COVID-19 were provided by collaborators in the United States, Italy and Spain. The material from the prospective study consisted of cDNA or gDNA derived from T cells, B-cell-depleted T cells, or PBMCs. The dataset comprised deeply sampled blood TCRbeta repertoires from subjects exposed to, actively infected with, or recovered from COVID-19. The repertoires were released in a freely available public database meant as a resource for research on the immune response to SARS-CoV-2. Samples came from the ongoing ImmuneRACE study (first 160 participants) plus 1,254 subjects from 6 global collaborators. Nearly every sample came with metadata listing a de-identified subject ID, COVID-19 status, age in years and sex. Where available, HLA class I and class II types were obtained from metadata supplied by the sample provider rather than from assay-based typing. Broader findings and caveats from the paper: Clinical and demographic metadata were provided uncurated, with the amount varying by source and participant.

Whole blood was collected in K2EDTA tubes by collaborating institutions according to the institutions' own protocols. For TCRbeta analysis, collaborators shipped samples in one of three forms: frozen whole blood, isolated PBMCs, or DNA extracted from either of those sample types. The trim is 0 bases for V and 3 bases for J, with a gap of 10 bases between the germline ends. CDR1 and CDR2, per the germline V gene, are SGHDT and YYEEEE. Counted from cysteine to valine, this CDR3 has 14 amino acids. Only the CDR3 portion is preserved as DNA: 42 bases, with reading frame beginning at the first base. Sequencing was carried out using peripheral blood. The V and J segments used are TRBV5-6 and TRBJ2-7; TRBD2 is a possible D gene, resting on 5 matching bases. The receptor was isolated from an older woman with active or convalescent COVID-19. The base sequence is TGTGCCAGCAGCTTGGGCTCCGGGGACTACGAGCAGTACGTC. Its translation is CASSLGSGDYEQYV.